The clone carrying this T cell receptor (beta chain) occurred a few times. Profiling relied on immunoSEQ multiplex PCR, and the TCRdb table lists in-frame clones only, not all of them. The table shows 4,000 to 5,000 clones, with approximately 77% occurring only once. These data are taken from a study of somatic mutations in cytotoxic T cells in rheumatoid arthritis. Sequenced input: CD8+ T cells sorted from blood. This clonotype was sampled from an adult with rheumatoid arthritis.

The CDR3 sequence is CASSEWGDGYEQYF. The CDR3 nucleotides read TGTGCCAGCAGTGAATGGGGGGACGGCTACGAGCAGTACTTC. V and J are TRBV2 and TRBJ2-7; D possibly corresponds to TRBD2 (6 bases). The CDR3 runs to 14 residues. Trimming took off 2 bases at V and 3 bases at J, with 11 bases between the two ends. CDR1 is SNHLY and CDR2 is FYNNEI in the germline V gene.